These T cell receptor beta chains were read from a single sample in a study of CD8+CD57+ T cells in acquired aplastic anemia. TCRdb processed the reads anew with MiXCR; each CDR3 protein has one entry. The sample shows 150,000 to 200,000 distinct CDR3 sequences, 50% to 75% of them seen only once. Specimen: sorted CD4+, CD8+, or CD8+CD57+ T cells (not recorded which) from PBMCs. The receptors were sampled from a human donor with severe aplastic anemia or a healthy control (not recorded which). Each CDR3 is given with its conserved first and last residue. The D gene is left open where the match is weak. Only some rows state a clone size, as once, few, many or a class for expanded clones.

D	J	size	V	DNA	CDR3
NA	TRBJ2-7	NA	TRBV7-8	TGTGCCAGCAGCGGAGAGGGGGGGGACCTGGAGCAGTACTTC	CASSGEGGDLEQYF
NA	TRBJ1-2	NA	TRBV2	TGTGCCAGCGATACCCGACAGTCTAACTATGGCTACACCTTC	CASDTRQSNYGYTF
TRBD2	TRBJ2-7	NA	TRBV20-1	TGCAGTGCTAGTCCGGCTACTAAGCGGGGGAGCTCCTACGAGCAGTACTTC	CSASPATKRGSSYEQYF
NA	TRBJ2-1	NA	TRBV5-1	TGCGCCAGCAGCCGAGGTCGATCTAGCGACAATGAGCAGTTCTTC	CASSRGRSSDNEQFF
NA	TRBJ2-5	many	TRBV11-2	TGTGCCAGCAGCCACTCGGGGGAGAAAGAGACCCAGTACTTC	CASSHSGEKETQYF
NA	TRBJ2-1	NA	TRBV7-2	TGTGCCAGCAGCCCCCGTGATAGCGGAAGAAACAATGAGCAGTTCTTC	CASSPRDSGRNNEQFF
TRBD2	TRBJ2-5	many	TRBV20-1	TGCAGTGCTAGAGAAAAGGGACTAGGGGAGACCCAGTACTTC	CSAREKGLGETQYF
NA	TRBJ2-5	NA	TRBV9	TGTGCCAGCAGCCCAAAAGGGAATATCCAAGAGACCCAGTACTTC	CASSPKGNIQETQYF
NA	TRBJ1-4	NA	TRBV7-9	NA	CASSLEVGHGIF
NA	TRBJ2-5	NA	TRBV7-8	TGTGCCACCACGGGTGTGAGGGAGGTGGAAGAGACCCAGTACTTC	CATTGVREVEETQYF
NA	TRBJ2-1	NA	TRBV12-3/TRBV12-4	TGTGCCAGCAGTGCGACGGGGCCCAACAATGAGCAGTTCTTC	CASSATGPNNEQFF
NA	TRBJ2-7	many	TRBV4-1	TGCGCCAGCAGCCAAGGGATTCAGTTCTACGAGCAGTACTTC	CASSQGIQFYEQYF
TRBD1	TRBJ1-1	once	TRBV6-5	TGTGCCAGCAGTTACGGGAGGGGGCGCGGCACTGAAGCTTTCTTT	CASSYGRGRGTEAFF
TRBD1	TRBJ2-1	NA	TRBV28	TGTGCCAAGGGGACAGGAGAGCACAATGAGCAGTTCTTC	CAKGTGEHNEQFF
TRBD2	TRBJ2-5	few	TRBV7-6	TGTGCCAGCAGCTTAGACGCTAGCGGGGGATCGGAGACCCAGTACTTC	CASSLDASGGSETQYF